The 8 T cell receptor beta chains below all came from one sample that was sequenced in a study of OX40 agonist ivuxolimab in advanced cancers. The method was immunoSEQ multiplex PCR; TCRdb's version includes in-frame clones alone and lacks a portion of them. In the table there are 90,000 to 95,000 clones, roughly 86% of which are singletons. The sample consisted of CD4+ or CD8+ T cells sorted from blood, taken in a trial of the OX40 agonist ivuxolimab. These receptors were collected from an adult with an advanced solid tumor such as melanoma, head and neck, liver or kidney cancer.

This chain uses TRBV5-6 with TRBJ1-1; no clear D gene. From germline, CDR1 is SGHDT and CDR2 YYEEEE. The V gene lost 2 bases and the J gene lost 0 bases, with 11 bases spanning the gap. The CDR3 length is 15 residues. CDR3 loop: CASSFWTGMNTEAFF. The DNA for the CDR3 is TGTGCCAGCAGCTTCTGGACGGGGATGAACACTGAAGCTTTCTTT.

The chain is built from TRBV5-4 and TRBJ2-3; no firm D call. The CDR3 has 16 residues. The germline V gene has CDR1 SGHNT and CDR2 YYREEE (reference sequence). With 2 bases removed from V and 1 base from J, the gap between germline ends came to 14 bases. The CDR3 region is CASSFGQNLGTDTQYF. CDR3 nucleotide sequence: TGTGCCAGCAGCTTTGGGCAGAACTTAGGCACAGATACGCAGTATTTT.

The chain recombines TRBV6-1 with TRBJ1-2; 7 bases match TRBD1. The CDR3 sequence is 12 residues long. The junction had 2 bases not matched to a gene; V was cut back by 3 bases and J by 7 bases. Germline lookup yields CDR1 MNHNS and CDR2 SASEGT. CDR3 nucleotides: TGTGCCAGCAGTGACACAGGGGTTGGCTACACCTTC. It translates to CASSDTGVGYTF.

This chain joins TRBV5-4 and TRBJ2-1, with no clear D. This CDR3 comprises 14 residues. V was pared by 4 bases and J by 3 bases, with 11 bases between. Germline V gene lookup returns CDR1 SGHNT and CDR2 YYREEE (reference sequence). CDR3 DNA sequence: TGTGCCAGCAGCGCTATGACTGTCTACAATGAGCAGTTCTTC. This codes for CASSAMTVYNEQFF.

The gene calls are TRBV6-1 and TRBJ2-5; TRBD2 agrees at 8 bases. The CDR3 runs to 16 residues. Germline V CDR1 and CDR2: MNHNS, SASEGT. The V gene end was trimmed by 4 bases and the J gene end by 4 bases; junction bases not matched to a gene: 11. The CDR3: CASSVFLAGGGETQYF. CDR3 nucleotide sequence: TGTGCCAGCAGTGTGTTTTTGGCGGGAGGAGGAGAGACCCAGTACTTC.

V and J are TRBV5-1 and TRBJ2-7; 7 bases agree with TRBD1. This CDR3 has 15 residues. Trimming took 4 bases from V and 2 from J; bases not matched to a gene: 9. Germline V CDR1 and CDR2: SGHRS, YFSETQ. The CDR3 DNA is TGCGCCAGCAGCGTAGCCGGGACAGCCGCCTACGAGCAGTACTTC. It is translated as CASSVAGTAAYEQYF.

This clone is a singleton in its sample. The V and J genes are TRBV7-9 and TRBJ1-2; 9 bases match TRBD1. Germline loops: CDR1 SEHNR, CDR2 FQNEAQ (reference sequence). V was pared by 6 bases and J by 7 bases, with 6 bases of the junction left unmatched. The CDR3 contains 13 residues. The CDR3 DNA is TGTGCCAGCAGTCGGGACAGGGCCGGTGGCTACACCTTC. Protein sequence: CASSRDRAGGYTF.

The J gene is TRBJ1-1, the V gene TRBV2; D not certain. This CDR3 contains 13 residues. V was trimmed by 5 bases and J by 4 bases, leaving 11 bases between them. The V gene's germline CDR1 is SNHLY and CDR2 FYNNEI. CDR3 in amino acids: CASSRTLFTEAFF. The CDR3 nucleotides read TGTGCCAGCAGTCGTACTTTGTTCACTGAAGCTTTCTTT.